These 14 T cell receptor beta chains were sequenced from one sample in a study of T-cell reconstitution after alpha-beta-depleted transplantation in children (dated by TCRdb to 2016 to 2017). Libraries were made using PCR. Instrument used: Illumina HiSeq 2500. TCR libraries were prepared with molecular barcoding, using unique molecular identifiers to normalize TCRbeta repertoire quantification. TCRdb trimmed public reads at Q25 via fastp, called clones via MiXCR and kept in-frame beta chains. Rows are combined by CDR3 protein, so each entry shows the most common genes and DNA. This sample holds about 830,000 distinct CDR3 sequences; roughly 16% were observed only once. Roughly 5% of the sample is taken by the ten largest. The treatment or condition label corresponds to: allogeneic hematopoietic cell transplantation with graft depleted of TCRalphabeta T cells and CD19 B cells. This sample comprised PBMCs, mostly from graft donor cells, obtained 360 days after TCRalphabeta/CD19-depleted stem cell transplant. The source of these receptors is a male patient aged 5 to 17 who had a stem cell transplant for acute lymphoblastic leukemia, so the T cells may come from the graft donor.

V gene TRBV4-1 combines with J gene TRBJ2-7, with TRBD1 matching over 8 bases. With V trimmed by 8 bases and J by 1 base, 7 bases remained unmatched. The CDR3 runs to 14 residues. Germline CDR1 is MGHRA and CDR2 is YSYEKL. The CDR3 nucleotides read TGCGCCAGCCTCGGACAGGGTAGGTCCTACGAGCAGTACTTC. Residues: CASLGQGRSYEQYF.

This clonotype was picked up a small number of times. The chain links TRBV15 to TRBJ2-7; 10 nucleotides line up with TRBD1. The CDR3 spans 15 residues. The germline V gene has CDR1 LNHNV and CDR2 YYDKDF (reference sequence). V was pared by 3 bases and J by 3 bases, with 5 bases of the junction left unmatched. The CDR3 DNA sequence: TGTGCCACCAGCAGGGATGGGACAGGGGTCTACGAGCAGTACTTC. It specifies CATSRDGTGVYEQYF.

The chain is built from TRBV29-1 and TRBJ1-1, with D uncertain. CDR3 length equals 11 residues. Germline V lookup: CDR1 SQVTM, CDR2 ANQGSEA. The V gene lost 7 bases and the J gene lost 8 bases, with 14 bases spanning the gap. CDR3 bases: TGCAGCGCCGAGGGAGGGTCAGAAGCTTTCTTT. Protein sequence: CSAEGGSEAFF.

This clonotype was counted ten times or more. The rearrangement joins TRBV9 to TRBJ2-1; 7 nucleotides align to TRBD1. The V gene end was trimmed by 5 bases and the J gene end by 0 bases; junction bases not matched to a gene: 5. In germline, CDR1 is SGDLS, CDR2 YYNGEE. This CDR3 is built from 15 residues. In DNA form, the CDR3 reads TGTGCCAGCAGGCCACAGGGGAGCTCCTACAATGAGCAGTTCTTC. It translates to CASRPQGSSYNEQFF.

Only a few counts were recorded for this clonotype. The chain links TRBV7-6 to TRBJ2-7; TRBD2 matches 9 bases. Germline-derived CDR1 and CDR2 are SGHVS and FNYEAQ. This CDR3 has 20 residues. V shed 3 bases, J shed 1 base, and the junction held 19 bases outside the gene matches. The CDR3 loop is CASSFEAGGSRVGVSYEQYF. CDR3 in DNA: TGTGCCAGCAGCTTTGAGGCGGGAGGGTCTCGGGTCGGAGTATCCTACGAGCAGTACTTC.

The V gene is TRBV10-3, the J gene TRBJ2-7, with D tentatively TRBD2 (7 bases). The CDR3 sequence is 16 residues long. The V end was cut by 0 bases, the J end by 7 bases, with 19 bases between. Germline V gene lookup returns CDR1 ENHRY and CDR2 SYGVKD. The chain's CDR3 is CAISESGGANPGEQYF. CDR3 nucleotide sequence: TGTGCCATCAGTGAGTCAGGGGGGGCGAACCCTGGGGAGCAGTACTTC.

The CDR3 DNA reads as TGTGCCAGCAGCGTAGGCGGGGACGGAATTACGGGATACGGCTACACCTTC. Its protein product is CASSVGGDGITGYGYTF. The chain recombines TRBV9 with TRBJ1-2, with D tentatively TRBD1 (5 bases). The CDR3 has 17 amino acids. The V and J ends lost 0 bases and 8 bases respectively, with 23 bases between them. Germline V lookup: CDR1 SGDLS, CDR2 YYNGEE.

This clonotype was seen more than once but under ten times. The CDR3 bases are TGCGCCAGCAGCGAGACTGCTACCGGGGAGCTGTTTTTT. Its protein product is CASSETATGELFF. The genes are TRBV5-1 and TRBJ2-2; D gene uncertain. The CDR3 runs 13 residues. Trimming cost V 4 bases and J 5 bases, with 9 bases left between them. Per the germline V gene, CDR1 is SGHRS and CDR2 is YFSETQ.

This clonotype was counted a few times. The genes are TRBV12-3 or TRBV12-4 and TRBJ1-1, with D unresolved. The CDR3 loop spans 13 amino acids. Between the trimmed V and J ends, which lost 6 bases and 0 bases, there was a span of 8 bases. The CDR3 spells CASRGILNTEAFF. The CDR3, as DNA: TGTGCCAGCAGGGGAATCTTGAACACTGAAGCTTTCTTT.

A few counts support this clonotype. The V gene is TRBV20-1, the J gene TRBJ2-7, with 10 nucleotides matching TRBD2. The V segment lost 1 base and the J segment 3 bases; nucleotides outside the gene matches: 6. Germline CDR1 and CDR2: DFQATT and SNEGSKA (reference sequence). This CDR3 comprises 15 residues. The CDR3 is CSARVNSGRFYEQYF. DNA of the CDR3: TGCAGTGCTAGAGTGAATAGCGGGAGGTTCTACGAGCAGTACTTC.

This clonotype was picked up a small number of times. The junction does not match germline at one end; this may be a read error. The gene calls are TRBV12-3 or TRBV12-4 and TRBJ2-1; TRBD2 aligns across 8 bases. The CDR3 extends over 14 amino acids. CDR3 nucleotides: TGTGCCAGCAGTTTATGGACTAGCCTGGCGGTCGCGGAATTC. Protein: CASSLWTSLAVAEF.

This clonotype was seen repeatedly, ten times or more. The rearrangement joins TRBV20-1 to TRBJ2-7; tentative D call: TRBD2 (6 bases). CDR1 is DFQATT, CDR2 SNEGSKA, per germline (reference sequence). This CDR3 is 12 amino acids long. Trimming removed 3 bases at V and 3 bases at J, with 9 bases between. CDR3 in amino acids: CSARRGIYEQYF. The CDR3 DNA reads TGCAGTGCTAGGCGCGGGATCTACGAGCAGTACTTC.

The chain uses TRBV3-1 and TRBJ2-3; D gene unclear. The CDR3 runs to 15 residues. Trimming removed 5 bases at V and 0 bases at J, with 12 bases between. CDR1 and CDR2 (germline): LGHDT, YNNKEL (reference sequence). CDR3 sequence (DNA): TGTGCCAGCAGCTGGGGTGCGCCCAGCACAGATACGCAGTATTTT. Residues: CASSWGAPSTDTQYF.

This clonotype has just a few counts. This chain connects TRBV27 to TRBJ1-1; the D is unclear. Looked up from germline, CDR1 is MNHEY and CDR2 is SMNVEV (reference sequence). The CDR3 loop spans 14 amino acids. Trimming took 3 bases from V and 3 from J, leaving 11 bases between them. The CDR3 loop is CASSLKRVDTEAFF. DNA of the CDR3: TGTGCCAGCAGTTTGAAAAGGGTAGACACTGAAGCTTTCTTT.